Presented here are 17 T cell receptor beta chains from one specimen sequenced in a study of identifying expanded T cells in peripheral blood. Sequenced by immunoSEQ multiplex PCR; TCRdb stores in-frame clones only, minus some. The table has 90,000 or so clones, 75% to 90% seen once. Sample: blood. These receptors originate from a person between 18 and 75 years old in good health.

The gene calls are TRBV5-8 and TRBJ2-7; the D gene is possibly TRBD2 (5 bases). Germline assignment: CDR1 SGHTS and CDR2 YDEGEE. The V gene lost 1 base and the J gene lost 2 bases, with 10 bases spanning the gap. This CDR3 region has 14 residues. The CDR3 spells CASSLYSTTYEQYF. The CDR3 region has the DNA TGTGCCAGCAGCTTGTATTCGACTACCTACGAGCAGTACTTC.

V usage is TRBV4-3 and J usage is TRBJ1-2, with D perhaps TRBD1 (6 bases). The ends were cut back, 1 base at V and 6 bases at J, with 15 bases in the middle. Germline CDR1 and CDR2: LGHNA and YSLEER. The CDR3 is made up of 15 amino acids. This CDR3 is CASSQAHSGGDGYTF. As DNA, the CDR3 is TGCGCCAGCAGCCAAGCCCATTCTGGGGGCGATGGCTACACCTTC.

This clone came up once. The CDR3 coding sequence is TGTGCCAGCAGCTCCTTTAGGGGGAGCTCCTACGAGCAGTACTTC. Translating it yields CASSSFRGSSYEQYF. The J gene is TRBJ2-7, the V gene TRBV7-9; D perhaps matches TRBD1 (6 bases). V shed 4 bases and J shed 0 bases, with 13 bases lying between them. CDR3 size: 15 residues. Germline V gene data show CDR1 as SEHNR and CDR2 as FQNEAQ (reference sequence).

The chain employs TRBV18 and TRBJ2-5, with D possibly being TRBD1 or TRBD2 (5 bases each). The CDR3 is 16 amino acids. Germline V gene data show CDR1 as KGHSH and CDR2 as LQKENI. Trimming stripped 3 bases from V and 4 bases from J, with 18 bases between. The CDR3 DNA follows: TGTGCCAGCTCACCTCTGGGACGGAGGACGGCAGAGACCCAGTACTTC. Protein: CASSPLGRRTAETQYF.

V usage is TRBV30 and J usage is TRBJ1-6; 11 positions agree with TRBD1. CDR3 length: 14 residues. Germline V gene data show CDR1 as GTSNPN and CDR2 as SVGIG (reference sequence). Germline trimming cut 1 base from V and 8 bases from J; bases unmatched to any gene: 1. The DNA for the CDR3 is TGTGCCTGGAGTGAGGACAGGGGGCATTCACCCCTCCACTTT. It encodes CAWSEDRGHSPLHF.

The genes are TRBV4-3 and TRBJ1-5; the D is unclear. This CDR3 has 13 residues. Germline V gives CDR1 LGHNA, CDR2 YSLEER. Trimming cost V 0 bases and J 4 bases, with 4 bases left between them. The CDR3 is CASSQDRNQPQHF. The CDR3 region has the DNA TGCGCCAGCAGCCAAGACAGGAATCAGCCCCAGCATTTT.

Notes on this clone: Additional DNA sequences in this sample encode the identical CDR3. V and J are TRBV5-1 and TRBJ2-7, with D perhaps matching TRBD1 (6 bases). V was pared by 7 bases and J by 7 bases, with 21 bases between. The CDR3 consists of 14 residues. Germline V gene data show CDR1 as SGHRS and CDR2 as YFSETQ. The CDR3 bases are TGCGCCAGCGGGGCTGACCAGGGGCAGGGAGAGCAGTACTTC. Translated, it gives CASGADQGQGEQYF.

J is TRBJ1-2 and V is TRBV2, with 8 bases fitting TRBD1. This CDR3 spans 14 amino acids. From germline, CDR1 is SNHLY and CDR2 FYNNEI. V trimming: 6 bases; J trimming: 2 bases; junction bases outside the gene matches: 5. The CDR3 nucleotides read TGTGCCAGCAGAGCAAACAGGGGGAACTATGGCTACACCTTC. Residues: CASRANRGNYGYTF.

The rearrangement links TRBV2 to TRBJ1-6; D unclear. The germline V gene has CDR1 SNHLY and CDR2 FYNNEI. Trimming took off 0 bases at V and 11 bases at J, with 20 bases between the two ends. This CDR3 spans 17 amino acids. The CDR3 DNA reads TGTGCCAGCAGTGAAGCGCTTTGGGAAGCCCAAAGGACACCCCTCCACTTT. Translated: CASSEALWEAQRTPLHF. Full variable domain (outside the CDR3, taken from reference TRBV2 and TRBJ1-6): EPEVTQTPSHQVTQMGQEVILRCVPISNHLYFYWYRQILGQKVEFLVSFYNNEISEKSEIFDDQFSVERPDGSNFTLKIRSTKLEDSAMYFCASSEALWEAQRTPLHFGNGTRLTVT.

The chain has TRBV6-5 and TRBJ1-1; D ambiguous. The ends were cut back, 4 bases at V and 8 bases at J, with 17 bases in the middle. The germline V gene has CDR1 MNHEY and CDR2 SVGAGI. The CDR3 has 14 amino acids. The CDR3 sequence: CASSSRGPRKEAFF. The CDR3 bases are TGTGCCAGCAGTTCCCGCGGACCCCGGAAGGAAGCTTTCTTT.

The chain links TRBV7-3 to TRBJ1-4, with no clear D. Germline V CDR1 and CDR2: SGHTA, FQGTGA. CDR3 length: 13 residues. V was clipped by 3 bases and J by 4 bases, with 6 bases between them. In DNA, the CDR3 is TGTGCCAGCAGCTTCGCTCATAATGAAAAACTGTTTTTT. The encoded protein is CASSFAHNEKLFF.

CDR3 coding DNA: TGTGCCAGTAGCCTACAGGGACCCCAAGAGACCCAGTACTTC. Amino acid sequence: CASSLQGPQETQYF. This chain connects TRBV19 to TRBJ2-5; the D gene is possibly TRBD1 (6 bases). The CDR3 spans 14 residues. V was cut by 6 bases and J by 1 base, with 12 bases left in between. The V gene's germline CDR1 is LNHDA and CDR2 SQIVND (reference sequence).

Turning to this clone: The junction differs from germline at one of its ends, possibly a read error. This rearrangement joins TRBV7-2 to TRBJ2-7; possibly TRBD1 or TRBD2 for D (6 bases each). The CDR3 runs to 13 residues. Germline values: CDR1 SGHTA, CDR2 FQGNSA. This CDR3 is CASSPTVQGTVRF. The CDR3 nucleotides read TGTGCCAGCAGCCCGACCGTCCAGGGGACTGTTAGGTTC.

This clone was found a few times. The chain is built from TRBV5-1 and TRBJ1-1; D possibly corresponds to TRBD1 (5 bases). The germline V gene has CDR1 SGHRS and CDR2 YFSETQ. This CDR3 contains 13 residues. Trimming stripped 4 bases from V and 0 bases from J, with 7 bases between. The CDR3 nucleotides read TGCGCCAGCAGCGTAGGGGTGAACACTGAAGCTTTCTTT. Translating gives CASSVGVNTEAFF.

The chain combines TRBV5-1 with TRBJ1-4, with 8 bases fitting TRBD1. With 0 bases clipped from V and 6 bases from J, the junction kept 16 bases outside the gene matches. In germline, CDR1 is SGHRS, CDR2 YFSETQ. This CDR3 has 19 amino acids. As DNA, the CDR3 is TGCGCCAGCAGCTTGGAATTTAGGGGCAGGGGGCGCGAACATGAAAAACTGTTTTTT. Protein sequence: CASSLEFRGRGREHEKLFF.

Points on this clone: Additional DNA sequences in this sample encode the identical CDR3. This chain links TRBV15 with TRBJ1-5; D ambiguous. The CDR3 is made up of 13 amino acids. V was cut by 1 base and J by 5 bases, with 6 bases left in between. CDR1 is LNHNV and CDR2 is YYDKDF in the germline V gene (reference sequence). CDR3 coding DNA: TGTGCCACCAGCAGAGGGCGGTATCAGCCCCAGCATTTT. Protein: CATSRGRYQPQHF. Full variable domain (remainder filled in from reference TRBV15 and TRBJ1-5): DAMVIQNPRYQVTQFGKPVTLSCSQTLNHNVMYWYQQKSSQAPKLLFHYYDKDFNNEADTPDNFQSRRPNTSFCFLDIRSPGLGDTAMYLCATSRGRYQPQHFGDGTRLSIL.

The chain joins TRBV7-2 to TRBJ1-1; D is undetermined. Deletions cut 1 base from V and 1 base from J, with 7 bases between. The CDR3 consists of 14 residues. CDR1 is SGHTA and CDR2 is FQGNSA in the germline V gene. The CDR3: CASSLGPANTEAFF. The DNA of the CDR3 is TGTGCCAGCAGCTTAGGTCCAGCGAACACTGAAGCTTTCTTT.